Shown below are 17 T cell receptor beta chains from a single sample sequenced in a study of cytomegalovirus exposure and HLA in healthy donors. PCR amplification relied on 60 Vbeta primers (plus 13 Jbeta primers). Produced via immunoSEQ multiplex PCR; TCRdb's table is partial and in-frame only. The sample lists some 76,000 clones; roughly 89% were seen once. Sequences were obtained from PBMCs. The receptors derive from a woman in her thirties in good health and CMV-seronegative.

The chain joins TRBV11-2 to TRBJ2-1; TRBD2 agrees at 13 bases. The CDR3 runs 18 residues. CDR1 is SGHAT, CDR2 FQNNGV, per germline. The J segment lost 1 base and the V segment lost 5 bases, leaving 8 bases of the junction unmatched. The DNA of the CDR3 is TGTGCCAGCAGCGAGAGACTAGCGGGAGGCTTATCCTACAATGAGCAGTTCTTC. Its protein product is CASSERLAGGLSYNEQFF.

This clone was recorded a few times. The chain's CDR3 is CASRPGTANTEAFF. CDR3 coding DNA: TGTGCCAGTAGACCCGGGACAGCGAACACTGAAGCTTTCTTT. The chain is built from TRBV19 and TRBJ1-1; 7 nucleotides match TRBD1. CDR3 size: 14 residues. J lost 1 base, V lost 6 bases, and 5 bases had no gene match. Germline-derived CDR1 and CDR2 are LNHDA and SQIVND (reference sequence).

The chain is built from TRBV7-2 and TRBJ2-7; 7 bases line up with TRBD2. This CDR3 is built from 16 residues. Trimming cost V 5 bases and J 0 bases; bases outside gene matches: 10. Germline CDR1 SGHTA, CDR2 FQGNSA. CDR3 sequence reads: CASSEAAGDLSYEQYF. The CDR3 bases are TGTGCCAGCAGCGAAGCGGCGGGGGACCTCTCCTACGAGCAGTACTTC.

V gene TRBV7-2 combines with J gene TRBJ1-5; D is ambiguous. The V gene's germline CDR1 is SGHTA and CDR2 FQGNSA. This CDR3 is 13 amino acids long. V was shortened by 2 bases and J by 6 bases, with 8 bases between the two germline ends. The CDR3 DNA reads as TGTGCCAGCAGCTTAACCTCGGGTCAGCCCCAGCATTTT. This codes for CASSLTSGQPQHF.

The rearrangement uses TRBV11-2 and TRBJ2-1, with 12 bases aligning to TRBD2. Germline lookup yields CDR1 SGHAT and CDR2 FQNNGV. CDR3 length equals 16 residues. V trimming: 5 bases; J trimming: 4 bases; junction bases outside the gene matches: 6. The CDR3 is CASSRRTSGVYNEQFF. CDR3 nucleotides: TGTGCCAGCAGCCGGCGGACTAGCGGGGTTTACAATGAGCAGTTCTTC. The full variable domain, in which reference TRBV11-2 and TRBJ2-1 provide the parts outside the CDR3, is EAGVAQSPRYKIIEKRQSVAFWCNPISGHATLYWYQQILGQGPKLLIQFQNNGVVDDSQLPKDRFSAERLKGVDSTLKIQPAKLEDSAVYLCASSRRTSGVYNEQFFGPGTRLTVL.

CDR3 residues: CASSFLGAPNEKLFF. As DNA, the CDR3 is TGCGCCAGCAGCTTTTTGGGGGCCCCTAATGAAAAACTGTTTTTT. The chain links TRBV5-1 to TRBJ1-4; D possibly corresponds to TRBD1 (6 bases). Deletions cut 2 bases from V and 3 bases from J, with 11 bases between. Per the germline V gene, CDR1 is SGHRS and CDR2 is YFSETQ. The CDR3 is made up of 15 amino acids.

This clone came up a few times. The chain uses TRBV6-5 and TRBJ2-7, with TRBD1 matching over 9 bases. Germline CDR1 is MNHEY and CDR2 is SVGAGI. CDR3 length: 15 residues. With 6 bases clipped from V and 5 bases from J, the junction kept 11 bases outside the gene matches. The CDR3 spells CASRSAGTGSHEQYF. The CDR3 DNA sequence: TGTGCCAGCAGAAGTGCCGGGACAGGGTCCCACGAGCAGTACTTC.

This clone was found once. This rearrangement joins TRBV27 to TRBJ2-2; D not resolved. The CDR3 is 13 amino acids. The V end was cut by 5 bases, the J end by 6 bases, with 10 bases between. The V gene's germline CDR1 is MNHEY and CDR2 SMNVEV (reference sequence). The CDR3 protein is CASSDHLAGELFF. In DNA form, the CDR3 reads TGTGCCAGCAGTGACCATCTAGCCGGGGAGCTGTTTTTT.

This clone was observed once. The chain joins TRBV5-1 to TRBJ1-3, with TRBD1 matching over 9 bases. V shed 4 bases, J shed 2 bases, and the junction held 7 bases outside the gene matches. Germline values: CDR1 SGHRS, CDR2 YFSETQ. The CDR3 is 16 residues long. CDR3 residues: CASSPGTGRTGNTIYF. The CDR3 coding sequence is TGCGCCAGCAGCCCAGGGACAGGGCGAACTGGAAACACCATATATTTT.

The V and J genes are TRBV23-1 and TRBJ2-1; weak D call: TRBD1 (5 bases). TRBV23-1 is an open reading frame whose function is uncertain. The CDR3 sequence is 19 residues long. Between the trimmed V and J ends, which lost 3 bases and 1 base, there was a span of 22 bases. The chain's CDR3 is CASSHSEYPGKKSYNEQFF. The CDR3 DNA follows: TGCGCCAGCAGTCATTCGGAATATCCAGGGAAAAAGTCCTACAATGAGCAGTTCTTC.

The chain uses TRBV5-1 and TRBJ1-5; D may be TRBD1 (6 bases). V was trimmed by 4 bases and J by 3 bases, leaving 11 bases between them. Germline values: CDR1 SGHRS, CDR2 YFSETQ. This CDR3 has 14 residues. DNA for the CDR3: TGCGCCAGCAGCCTGGGGGGCTCCAATCAGCCCCAGCATTTT. Encoded protein: CASSLGGSNQPQHF.

The rearrangement uses TRBV19 and TRBJ2-2, with D possibly being TRBD2 (6 bases). The CDR3 consists of 14 residues. From germline, CDR1 is LNHDA and CDR2 SQIVND (reference sequence). The V end was cut by 7 bases, the J end by 1 base, with 10 bases between. CDR3 protein: CASMAGRNTGELFF. The DNA for the CDR3 is TGTGCCAGTATGGCGGGACGGAACACCGGGGAGCTGTTTTTT.

J is TRBJ2-5 and V is TRBV11-2; 7 positions agree with TRBD1. The germline V gene has CDR1 SGHAT and CDR2 FQNNGV. Trimming took 5 bases from V and 4 from J; bases not matched to a gene: 10. This CDR3 contains 15 residues. The DNA of the CDR3 is TGTGCCAGCAGCCGTACCACAGGGGATATAGAGACCCAGTACTTC. The encoded protein is CASSRTTGDIETQYF.

This chain joins TRBV10-3 and TRBJ2-1, with D perhaps matching TRBD2 (6 bases). The CDR3 consists of 19 residues. Germline lookup yields CDR1 ENHRY and CDR2 SYGVKD. Deletions cut 0 bases from V and 4 bases from J, with 22 bases between. The CDR3 loop is CAISESSGRRGGIYNEQFF. As DNA, the CDR3 is TGTGCCATCAGTGAGTCTTCGGGACGGCGGGGTGGTATTTACAATGAGCAGTTCTTC.

This chain joins TRBV28 and TRBJ2-1, with D perhaps TRBD2 (5 bases). The CDR3 has 13 residues. Per the germline V gene, CDR1 is MDHEN and CDR2 is SYDVKM. Deletions cut 6 bases from V and 9 bases from J, with 15 bases between. CDR3: CASRFRAAGEQFF. In nucleotides, the CDR3 is TGTGCCAGCAGATTCCGGGCTGCGGGTGAGCAGTTCTTC. Full variable domain (rest looked up from reference TRBV28 and TRBJ2-1): DVKVTQSSRYLVKRTGEKVFLECVQDMDHENMFWYRQDPGLGLRLIYFSYDVKMKEKGDIPEGYSVSREKKERFSLILESASTNQTSMYLCASRFRAAGEQFFGPGTRLTVL.

The chain employs TRBV9 and TRBJ1-1; weak D call: TRBD1 (6 bases). The germline gives CDR1 SGDLS, CDR2 YYNGEE. The CDR3 runs 13 residues. Trimming removed 8 bases at V and 1 base at J, with 12 bases between. DNA of the CDR3: TGTGCCAGTGGGACAAATACGAACACTGAAGCTTTCTTT. Protein sequence: CASGTNTNTEAFF.

This chain connects TRBV13 to TRBJ2-7; D is ambiguous. Trimming removed 3 bases at V and 4 bases at J, with 13 bases between. CDR3 length equals 14 residues. CDR1 is PRHDT, CDR2 FYEKMQ, per germline (reference sequence). The CDR3, as DNA: TGTGCCAGCAGCTTGGTCGGCAGGCTGTACGAGCAGTACTTC. Amino acid sequence: CASSLVGRLYEQYF.